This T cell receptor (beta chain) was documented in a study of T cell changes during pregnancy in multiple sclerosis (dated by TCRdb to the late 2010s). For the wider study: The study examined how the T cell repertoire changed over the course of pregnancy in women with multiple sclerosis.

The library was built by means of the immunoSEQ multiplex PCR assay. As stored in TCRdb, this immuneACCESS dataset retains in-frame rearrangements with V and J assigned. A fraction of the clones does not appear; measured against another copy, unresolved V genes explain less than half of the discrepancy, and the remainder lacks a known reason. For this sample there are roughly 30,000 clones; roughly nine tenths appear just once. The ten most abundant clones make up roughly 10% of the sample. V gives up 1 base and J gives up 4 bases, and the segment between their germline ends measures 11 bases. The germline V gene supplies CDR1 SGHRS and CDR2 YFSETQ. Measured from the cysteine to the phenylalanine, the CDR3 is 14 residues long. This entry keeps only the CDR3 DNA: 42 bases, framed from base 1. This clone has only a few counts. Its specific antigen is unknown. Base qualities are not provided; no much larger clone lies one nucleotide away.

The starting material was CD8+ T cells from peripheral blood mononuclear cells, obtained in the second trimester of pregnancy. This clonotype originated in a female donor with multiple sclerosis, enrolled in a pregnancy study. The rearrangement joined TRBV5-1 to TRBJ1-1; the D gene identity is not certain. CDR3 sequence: CASSLRGRGTEAFF. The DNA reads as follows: TGCGCCAGCAGCTTGCGAGGGCGGGGCACTGAAGCTTTCTTT.